Listed below are T cell receptor beta chains from one sample, sequenced in a study of T cells after yellow fever vaccination. TCRdb ran MiXCR on the 5' RACE reads and lists one entry per CDR3 protein. The repertoire holds approximately 260,000 distinct CDR3 sequences, with around 4.9% as singletons. Material: CD4+ T cells sorted from PBMCs, obtained on the day of the yellow fever booster vaccination. The receptors originated from a man in his late teens or twenties who received the YFV17D yellow fever vaccine. Both conserved end residues are part of each CDR3. A D gene is named only where the DNA matches it firmly. The size of a clone is reported for some rows only, either as once, few or many, or as a class for expanded clones.

CASSSTWTEYQPQHF | TGTGCCAGCAGTTCAACCTGGACCGAATATCAGCCCCAGCATTTT | . | few | TRBJ1-5 | TRBV27
CASSQGQGRGTQYF | TGCGCCAGCAGCCAGGGACAGGGGCGAGGTACGCAGTATTTT | TRBD1 | many | TRBJ2-3 | TRBV4-3
CASSPLAVGDTQYF | TGTGCCAGCTCACCACTTGCGGTGGGGGATACGCAGTATTTT | . | . | TRBJ2-3 | TRBV18
CASKPDQETQYF | TGCGCCAGCAAACCAGACCAAGAGACCCAGTACTTC | . | many | TRBJ2-5 | TRBV5-1
CASSLYGNVQQYF | TGTGCCAGCAGCTTATACGGGAATGTGCAGCAGTACTTC | . | . | TRBJ2-7 | TRBV5-8
CASSPGVSTDTQYF | TGCGCCAGCAGCCCGGGAGTCAGCACAGATACGCAGTATTTT | . | many | TRBJ2-3 | TRBV5-1
CASSLSTSGGNEQYF | TGTGCCAGCAGCTTATCAACTAGCGGGGGTAACGAGCAGTACTTC | TRBD2 | few | TRBJ2-7 | TRBV7-9
CASSYRPPQGIRGYTF | TGTGCCAGCAGTTACCGTCCCCCCCAGGGGATTCGGGGCTACACCTTC | . | . | TRBJ1-2 | TRBV6-6
CATSEYRDGELFF | TGTGCCACCAGTGAATATAGGGACGGGGAGCTGTTTTTT | . | . | TRBJ2-2 | TRBV24-1
CASRLRINSPLHF | TGTGCCAGCAGGCTCAGGATTAATTCACCCCTCCACTTT | . | few | TRBJ1-6 | TRBV6-2/TRBV6-3
CASSRQGKGPDTQYF | TGTGCCAGCTCACGACAGGGGAAGGGCCCAGATACGCAGTATTTT | TRBD1 | . | TRBJ2-3 | TRBV18
CASSYARIYNEQFF | TGTGCCAGCAGTTACGCCAGGATCTACAATGAGCAGTTCTTC | . | few | TRBJ2-1 | TRBV6-5
CASSPGQSSGNTIYF | TGTGCCAGCTCACCTGGACAGAGCTCTGGAAACACCATATATTTT | . | many | TRBJ1-3 | TRBV18
CASRSPSYEQYF | TGTGCCAGCAGATCGCCCTCCTACGAGCAGTACTTC | . | . | TRBJ2-7 | TRBV12-3/TRBV12-4
CASSASRAYGYTF | TGTGCCAGCAGCGCTTCCAGGGCCTATGGCTACACCTTC | . | . | TRBJ1-2 | TRBV5-4
CASFHRAGRPQHF | TGTGCCAGCTTTCACAGGGCCGGGAGGCCCCAGCATTTT | . | . | TRBJ1-5 | TRBV6-6